The sequence of this T cell receptor (beta chain) was determined in a study of T-cell reconstitution after alpha-beta-depleted transplantation in children. This clonotype occurred many times. Unique molecular identifiers were used to barcode this TCRbeta library. TCRdb processed the PCR reads anew with MiXCR; each CDR3 protein has one entry. The data show over 550,000 distinct CDR3 sequences, about 10% seen once. Trimming left V 0 bases short and J 4 bases short, with 15 bases between. The CDR3 extends over 16 amino acids. Germline CDR1 reads MNHEY; CDR2 reads SVGEGT. This chain joins TRBV6-2 or TRBV6-3 and TRBJ1-1; D might be TRBD1 (5 bases). The TCR was taken from a human donor who donated a stem cell graft to a child with acute myeloid leukemia. This sample comprised PBMCs from the stem cell graft donor, obtained from the stem cell graft. The CDR3 loop reads CASSYSQGWISTEAFF. The CDR3 DNA reads TGTGCCAGCAGTTACTCGCAGGGTTGGATTAGCACTGAAGCTTTCTTT.